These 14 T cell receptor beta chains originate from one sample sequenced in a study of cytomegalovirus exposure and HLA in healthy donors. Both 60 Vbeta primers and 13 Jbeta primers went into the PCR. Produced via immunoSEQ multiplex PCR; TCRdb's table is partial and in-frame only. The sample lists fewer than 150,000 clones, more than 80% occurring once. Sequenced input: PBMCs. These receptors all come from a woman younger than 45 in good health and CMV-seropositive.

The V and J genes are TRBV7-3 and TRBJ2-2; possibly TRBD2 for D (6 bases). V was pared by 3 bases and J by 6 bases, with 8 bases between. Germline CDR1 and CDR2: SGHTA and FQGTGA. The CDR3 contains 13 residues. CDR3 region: CASSFGGSGELFF. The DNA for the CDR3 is TGTGCCAGCAGCTTCGGAGGGTCCGGGGAGCTGTTTTTT.

The CDR3 DNA reads TGTGCCAGCAGCTTCGGAGGAGGTGAAAAACTGTTTTTT. Protein sequence: CASSFGGGEKLFF. V is TRBV7-9 and J is TRBJ1-4; D gene ambiguous. Germline V gene lookup returns CDR1 SEHNR and CDR2 FQNEAQ (reference sequence). The CDR3 runs to 13 residues. V lost 3 bases and J lost 7, with 9 bases in between. The whole variable domain, remainder taken from reference TRBV7-9 and TRBJ1-4, is DTGVSQNPRHKITKRGQNVTFRCDPISEHNRLYWYRQTLGQGPEFLTYFQNEAQLEKSRLLSDRFSAERPKGSFSTLEIQRTEQGDSAMYLCASSFGGGEKLFFGSGTQLSVL.

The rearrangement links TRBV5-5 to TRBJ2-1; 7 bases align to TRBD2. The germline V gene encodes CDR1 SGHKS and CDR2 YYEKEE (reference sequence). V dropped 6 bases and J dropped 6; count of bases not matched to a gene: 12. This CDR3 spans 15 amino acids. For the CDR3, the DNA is TGTGCCAGCACCTACCAGCCGGGACTAATCAATGAGCAGTTCTTC. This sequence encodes CASTYQPGLINEQFF.

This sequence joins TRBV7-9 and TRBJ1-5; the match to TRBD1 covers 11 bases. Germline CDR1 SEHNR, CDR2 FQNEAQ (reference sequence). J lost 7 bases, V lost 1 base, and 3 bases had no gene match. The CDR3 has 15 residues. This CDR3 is CASSLGGTGGQPQHF. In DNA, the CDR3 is TGTGCCAGCAGCTTAGGAGGGACAGGGGGACAGCCCCAGCATTTT.

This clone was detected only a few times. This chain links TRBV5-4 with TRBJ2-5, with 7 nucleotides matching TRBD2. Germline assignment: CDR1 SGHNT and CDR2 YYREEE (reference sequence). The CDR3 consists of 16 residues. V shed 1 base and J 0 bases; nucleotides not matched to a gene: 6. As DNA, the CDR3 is TGTGCCAGCAGCTTGTATACTAGCGACTACCAAGAGACCCAGTACTTC. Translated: CASSLYTSDYQETQYF.

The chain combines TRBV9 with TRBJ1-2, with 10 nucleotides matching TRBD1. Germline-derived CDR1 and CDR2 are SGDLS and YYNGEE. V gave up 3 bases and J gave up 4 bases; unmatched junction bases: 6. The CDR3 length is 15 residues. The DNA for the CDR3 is TGTGCCAGCAGCGGACCGGGACAGGGGATCTATGGCTACACCTTC. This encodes CASSGPGQGIYGYTF.

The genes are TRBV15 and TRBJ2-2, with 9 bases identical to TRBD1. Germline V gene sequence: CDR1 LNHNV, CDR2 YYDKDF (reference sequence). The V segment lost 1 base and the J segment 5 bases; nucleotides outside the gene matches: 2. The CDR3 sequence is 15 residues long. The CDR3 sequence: CATSRGTGDTGELFF. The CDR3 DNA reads TGTGCCACCAGCAGAGGGACAGGGGATACCGGGGAGCTGTTTTTT. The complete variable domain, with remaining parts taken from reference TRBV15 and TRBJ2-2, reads DAMVIQNPRYQVTQFGKPVTLSCSQTLNHNVMYWYQQKSSQAPKLLFHYYDKDFNNEADTPDNFQSRRPNTSFCFLDIRSPGLGDTAMYLCATSRGTGDTGELFFGEGSRLTVL.

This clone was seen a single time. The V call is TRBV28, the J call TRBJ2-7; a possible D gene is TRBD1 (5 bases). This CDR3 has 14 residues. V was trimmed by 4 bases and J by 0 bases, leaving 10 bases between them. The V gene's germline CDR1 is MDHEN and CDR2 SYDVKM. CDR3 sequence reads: CASSSSDSSYEQYF. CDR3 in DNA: TGTGCCAGCAGTTCCTCAGACAGCTCCTACGAGCAGTACTTC.

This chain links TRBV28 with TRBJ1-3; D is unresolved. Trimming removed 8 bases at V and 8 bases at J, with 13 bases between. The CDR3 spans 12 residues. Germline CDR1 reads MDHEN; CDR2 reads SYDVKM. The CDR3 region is CASGRLGDTIYF. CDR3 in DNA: TGTGCCAGCGGGCGCCTTGGTGACACCATATATTTT.

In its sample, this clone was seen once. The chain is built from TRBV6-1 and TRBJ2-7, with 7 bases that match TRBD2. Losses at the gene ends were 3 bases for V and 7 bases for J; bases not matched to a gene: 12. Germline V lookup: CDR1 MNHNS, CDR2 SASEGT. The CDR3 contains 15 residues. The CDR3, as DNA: TGTGCCAGCAGTGACGGGGGGACTGTTTTAAGGGAGCAGTACTTC. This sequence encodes CASSDGGTVLREQYF.

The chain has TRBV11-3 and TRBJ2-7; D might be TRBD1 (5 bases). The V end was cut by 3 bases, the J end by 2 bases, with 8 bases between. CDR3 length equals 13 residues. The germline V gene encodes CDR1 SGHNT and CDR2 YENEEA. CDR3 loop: CASSFWGPYEQYF. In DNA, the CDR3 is TGTGCCAGCAGCTTTTGGGGCCCCTACGAGCAGTACTTC.

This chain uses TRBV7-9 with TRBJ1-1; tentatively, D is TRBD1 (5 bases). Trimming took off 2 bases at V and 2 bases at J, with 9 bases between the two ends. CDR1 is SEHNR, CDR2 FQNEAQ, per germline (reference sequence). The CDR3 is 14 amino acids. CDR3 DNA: TGTGCCAGCAGCTTAAGGGGTCTCAACACTGAAGCTTTCTTT. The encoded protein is CASSLRGLNTEAFF.

The CDR3 DNA reads TGTGCCAGCAGTGTCCTTCAGGGGCCCAACACTGAAGCTTTCTTT. This sequence encodes CASSVLQGPNTEAFF. V is TRBV6-1 and J is TRBJ1-1, with D possibly TRBD1 on 6 matching bases. The CDR3 extends over 15 amino acids. V was cut by 4 bases and J by 2 bases, with 14 bases left in between. Per the germline V gene, CDR1 is MNHNS and CDR2 is SASEGT.

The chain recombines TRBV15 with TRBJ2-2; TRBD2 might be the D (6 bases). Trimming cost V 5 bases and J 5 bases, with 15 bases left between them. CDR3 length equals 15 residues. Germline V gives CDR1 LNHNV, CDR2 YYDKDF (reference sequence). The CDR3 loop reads CATSQAGTLTGELFF. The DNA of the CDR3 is TGTGCCACCAGCCAGGCGGGGACTTTGACCGGGGAGCTGTTTTTT.